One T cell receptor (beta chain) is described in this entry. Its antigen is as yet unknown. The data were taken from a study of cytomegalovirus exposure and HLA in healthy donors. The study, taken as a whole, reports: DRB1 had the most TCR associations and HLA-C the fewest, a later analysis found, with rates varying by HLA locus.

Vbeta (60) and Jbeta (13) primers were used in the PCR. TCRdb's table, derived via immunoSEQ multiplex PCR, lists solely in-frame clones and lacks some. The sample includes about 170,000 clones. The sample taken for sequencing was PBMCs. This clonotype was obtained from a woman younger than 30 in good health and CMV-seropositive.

CDR3 sequence: CASSRGSPGNTEAFF. CDR3 in DNA: TGTGCCAGCAGCCGGGGGTCCCCAGGGAACACTGAAGCTTTCTTT. The chain has TRBV11-3 and TRBJ1-1, with D possibly matching TRBD1 (5 bases). There are 15 residues in the CDR3. Trimming cost V 5 bases and J 1 base, with 14 bases left between them. Germline loops: CDR1 SGHNT, CDR2 YENEEA.